The 5 T cell receptor beta chains presented below share a single source sample, sequenced in a study of PD-L1 blockade in urothelial cancer. Data came from immunoSEQ multiplex PCR; TCRdb stores just in-frame clones and leaves some out. The table has under 70,000 clones, about 85% seen once; the top ten hold 15% to 19%. Time point denoted: pretreatment peripheral blood. This material consisted of PBMCs, taken around atezolizumab (anti-PD-L1) treatment. The receptors come from a man in his 70s with urothelial cancer.

This clone is a singleton in its sample. The chain has TRBV7-8 and TRBJ2-5; D remains unclear. Between the trimmed V and J ends, which lost 5 bases and 4 bases, there was a span of 5 bases. Looked up from germline, CDR1 is SGHVS and CDR2 is FQNEAQ. The CDR3 runs 11 residues. The CDR3 region is CASSNRETQYF. DNA of the CDR3: TGTGCCAGCAGCAACAGAGAGACCCAGTACTTC.

This sequence joins TRBV18 and TRBJ2-2, with 11 bases that match TRBD2. The ends lost 5 bases at V and 2 bases at J; junction bases unmatched: 7. Germline V gives CDR1 KGHSH, CDR2 LQKENI. This CDR3 comprises 17 residues. Written as DNA, the CDR3 is TGTGCCAGCTCAGGTTTTGGGACTAGCGGTAACACCGGGGAGCTGTTTTTT. It specifies CASSGFGTSGNTGELFF.

The rearrangement links TRBV9 to TRBJ2-1, with D perhaps TRBD1 (6 bases). Germline CDR1 SGDLS, CDR2 YYNGEE. Trimming removed 2 bases at V and 2 bases at J, with 11 bases between. The CDR3 is made up of 15 amino acids. This CDR3 reads CASSVLDSTYNEQFF. In nucleotides, the CDR3 is TGTGCCAGCAGCGTTTTGGACAGTACCTACAATGAGCAGTTCTTC.

This chain connects TRBV28 to TRBJ2-3, with D tentatively TRBD2 (5 bases). V gave up 7 bases and J gave up 2 bases, with 13 bases separating them. This CDR3 contains 14 residues. Germline CDR1 reads MDHEN; CDR2 reads SYDVKM. CDR3 residues: CASMEVGNTDTQYF. DNA for the CDR3: TGTGCCAGCATGGAGGTGGGGAACACAGATACGCAGTATTTT. Full variable domain (rest looked up from reference TRBV28 and TRBJ2-3): DVKVTQSSRYLVKRTGEKVFLECVQDMDHENMFWYRQDPGLGLRLIYFSYDVKMKEKGDIPEGYSVSREKKERFSLILESASTNQTSMYLCASMEVGNTDTQYFGPGTRLTVL.

The CDR3 region has the DNA TGCGCCAGCAGTCCCGGGACTAGCAACACCGGGGAGCTGTTTTTT. It yields the protein CASSPGTSNTGELFF. This chain connects TRBV5-1 to TRBJ2-2; 9 nucleotides match TRBD2. V lost 5 bases, J lost 2 bases, and 4 bases stayed unmatched. The CDR3 runs 15 residues. The germline V gene encodes CDR1 SGHRS and CDR2 YFSETQ.